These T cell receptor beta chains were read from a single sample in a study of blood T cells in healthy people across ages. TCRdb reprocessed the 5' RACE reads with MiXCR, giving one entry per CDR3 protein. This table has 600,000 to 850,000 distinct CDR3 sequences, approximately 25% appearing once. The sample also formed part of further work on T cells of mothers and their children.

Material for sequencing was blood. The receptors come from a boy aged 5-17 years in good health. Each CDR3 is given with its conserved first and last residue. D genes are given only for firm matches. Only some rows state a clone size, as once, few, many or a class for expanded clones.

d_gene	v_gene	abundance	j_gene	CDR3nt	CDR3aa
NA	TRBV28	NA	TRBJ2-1	TGTGCCAGCAGTTTTGCGGGATTAGGCTCTTGGAATGAGCAGTTCTTC	CASSFAGLGSWNEQFF
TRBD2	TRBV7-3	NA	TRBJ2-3	TGTGCCAGCAGCTCCCTGGGGGGGGGAGGTACGCAGTATTTT	CASSSLGGGGTQYF
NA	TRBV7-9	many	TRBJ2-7	TGTGCCAGCAGCTTATCGGGAGTCTACGAGCAGTACTTC	CASSLSGVYEQYF
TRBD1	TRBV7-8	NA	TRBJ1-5	TGTGCCAGCAGCTTAAGTGGACAGGTATCGAATCAGCCCCAGCATTTT	CASSLSGQVSNQPQHF
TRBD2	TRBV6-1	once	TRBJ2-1	TGTGCCAGCATGTCAAGCGGGAGGGGCAATGAGCAGTTCTTC	CASMSSGRGNEQFF
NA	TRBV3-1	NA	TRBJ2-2	TGTGCCAGCAGCCAGAACAGGGCGAACACCGGGGAGCTGTTTTTT	CASSQNRANTGELFF
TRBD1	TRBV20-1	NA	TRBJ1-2	TGCAGTGCTAGAGATAGGCTCGGGACAGCCTATGGCTACACCTTC	CSARDRLGTAYGYTF
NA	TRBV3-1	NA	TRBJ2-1	TGTGCCAGCAGCCAAGAAACAGTGCAGCAGTTCTTC	CASSQETVQQFF
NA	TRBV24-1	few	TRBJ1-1	TGTGCCACCAGGGGCCTTTTGAACACTGAAGCTTTCTTT	CATRGLLNTEAFF
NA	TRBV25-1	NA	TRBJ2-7	TGTGCCAGCAGTGAATTCCCGGGGTCCTACGAGCAGTACTTC	CASSEFPGSYEQYF
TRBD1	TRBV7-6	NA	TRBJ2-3	TGTGCCAGCAGCTTAACCCCTCAGGGGGACACAGATACGCAGTATTTT	CASSLTPQGDTDTQYF
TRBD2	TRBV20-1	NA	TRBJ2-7	TGCAGTGCTGCCCCGCGGTTTAGCGGGAGCTACGAGCAGTACTTC	CSAAPRFSGSYEQYF
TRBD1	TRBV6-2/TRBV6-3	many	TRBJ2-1	TGTGCCAGCCATTTAAGGGACAGGGTCCCCTACAATGAGCAGTTCTTC	CASHLRDRVPYNEQFF
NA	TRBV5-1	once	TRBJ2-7	TGCGCCAGCAGCTTGTTGCCCATATCCTCCTACGAGCAGTACTTC	CASSLLPISSYEQYF
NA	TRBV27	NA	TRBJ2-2	TGTGCCGGCAGTGGCACCGGGGAGCTGTTTTTT	CAGSGTGELFF
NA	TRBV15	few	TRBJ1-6	TGTGCCACCAGCAAGATGATAAATAATTCACCCCTCCACTTT	CATSKMINNSPLHF
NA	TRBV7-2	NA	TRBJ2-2	TGTGCCAGCAGCATACACGGGACAAGGAACACCGGGGAGCTGTTTTTT	CASSIHGTRNTGELFF
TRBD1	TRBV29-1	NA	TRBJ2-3	TGCAGCGTTGCCGGACAGGGAAGCCCAGATACGCAGTATTTT	CSVAGQGSPDTQYF
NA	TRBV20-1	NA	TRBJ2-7	TGCAGTGCTACTAGTGGGGACGGACGTTCCTACGAGCAGTACTTC	CSATSGDGRSYEQYF
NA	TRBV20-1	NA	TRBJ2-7	TGCAGTGCTAGAGTGCGGTATGGGTCGGATTACGAGCAGTACTTC	CSARVRYGSDYEQYF
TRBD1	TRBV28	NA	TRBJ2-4	TGTGCCAGCACCGAAACAGGGGAGAGTCCCAAAAACATTCAGTACTTC	CASTETGESPKNIQYF
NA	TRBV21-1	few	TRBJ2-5	TGTGCCAGCACCACCCCTGTCCTAGCGGGAGTGAAGAAGGAGACCCAGTACTTC	CASTTPVLAGVKKETQYF
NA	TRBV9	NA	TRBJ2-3	TGTGCCAGCAGCGTAGGCGTCCTGGAGTCAGATACGCAGTATTTT	CASSVGVLESDTQYF
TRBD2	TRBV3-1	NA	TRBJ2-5	TGTGCCAGCAGCCCGTCAAGGACTAGCGGAGGGGGGGAGACCCAGTACTTC	CASSPSRTSGGGETQYF
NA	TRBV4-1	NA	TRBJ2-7	TGCGCCAGCAGCCAAGTAAGGCAGCGTTCCTACGAGCAGTACTTC	CASSQVRQRSYEQYF
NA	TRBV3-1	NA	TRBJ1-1	TGTGCCAGCAGCCCCAAGTCTTCCCCTTGGGGCACTGAAGCTTTCTTT	CASSPKSSPWGTEAFF